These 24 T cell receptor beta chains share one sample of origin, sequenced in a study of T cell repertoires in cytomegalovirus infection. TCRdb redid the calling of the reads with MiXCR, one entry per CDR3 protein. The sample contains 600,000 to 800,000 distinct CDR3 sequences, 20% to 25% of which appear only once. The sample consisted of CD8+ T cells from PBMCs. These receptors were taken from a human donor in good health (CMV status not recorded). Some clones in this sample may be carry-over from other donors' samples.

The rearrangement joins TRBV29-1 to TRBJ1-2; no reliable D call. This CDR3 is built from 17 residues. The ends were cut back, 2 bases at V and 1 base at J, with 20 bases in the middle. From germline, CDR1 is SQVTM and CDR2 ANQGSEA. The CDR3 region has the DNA TGCAGCGTTGAACCCCCCACCAGTGGGCTCTTTAACTATGGCTACACCTTC. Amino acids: CSVEPPTSGLFNYGYTF.

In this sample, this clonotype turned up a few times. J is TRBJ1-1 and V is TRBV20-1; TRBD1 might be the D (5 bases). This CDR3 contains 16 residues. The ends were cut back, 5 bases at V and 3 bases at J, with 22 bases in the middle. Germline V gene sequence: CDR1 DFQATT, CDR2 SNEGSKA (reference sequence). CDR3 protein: CSALRGGKWDHTEAFF. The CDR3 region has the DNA TGCAGTGCTCTCCGGGGGGGAAAGTGGGATCACACTGAAGCTTTCTTT.

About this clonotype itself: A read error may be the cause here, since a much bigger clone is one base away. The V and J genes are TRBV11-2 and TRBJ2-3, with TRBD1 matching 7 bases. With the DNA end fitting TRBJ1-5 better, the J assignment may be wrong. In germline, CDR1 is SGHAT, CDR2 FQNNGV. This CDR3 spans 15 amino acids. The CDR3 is CASSFQGVAGDTQHF. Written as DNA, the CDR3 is TGTGCCAGCAGCTTCCAGGGGGTAGCAGGAGATACGCAGCATTTT.

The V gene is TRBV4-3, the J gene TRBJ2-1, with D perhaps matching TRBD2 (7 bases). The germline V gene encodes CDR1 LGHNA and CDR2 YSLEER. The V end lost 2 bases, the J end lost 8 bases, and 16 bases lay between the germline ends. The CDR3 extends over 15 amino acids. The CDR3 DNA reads TGCGCCAGCAGCCAAAGGGGGGGCTCCTTGGATGAGCAGTTCTTC. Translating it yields CASSQRGGSLDEQFF.

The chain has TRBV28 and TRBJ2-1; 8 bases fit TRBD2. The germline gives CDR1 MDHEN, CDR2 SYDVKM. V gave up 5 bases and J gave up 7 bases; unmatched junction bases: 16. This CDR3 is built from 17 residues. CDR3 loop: CASSLTLAGSRSNEQFF. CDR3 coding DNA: TGTGCCAGCAGTCTGACGTTAGCGGGGTCGAGATCAAATGAGCAGTTCTTC.

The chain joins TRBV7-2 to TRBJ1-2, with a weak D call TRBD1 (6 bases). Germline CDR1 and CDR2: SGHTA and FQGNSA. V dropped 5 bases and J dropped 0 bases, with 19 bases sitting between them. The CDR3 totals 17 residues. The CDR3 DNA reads TGTGCCAGCAGCAAGGCAGGGGCCTCCCCAGCTAACTATGGCTACACCTTC. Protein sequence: CASSKAGASPANYGYTF.

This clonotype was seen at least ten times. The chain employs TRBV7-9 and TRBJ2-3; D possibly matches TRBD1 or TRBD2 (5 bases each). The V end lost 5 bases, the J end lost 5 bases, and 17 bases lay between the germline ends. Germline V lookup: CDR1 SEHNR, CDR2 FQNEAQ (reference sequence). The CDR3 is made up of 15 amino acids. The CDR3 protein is CASSAGAGFIDTQYF. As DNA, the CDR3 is TGTGCCAGCAGCGCCGGGGCAGGTTTTATAGATACGCAGTATTTT.

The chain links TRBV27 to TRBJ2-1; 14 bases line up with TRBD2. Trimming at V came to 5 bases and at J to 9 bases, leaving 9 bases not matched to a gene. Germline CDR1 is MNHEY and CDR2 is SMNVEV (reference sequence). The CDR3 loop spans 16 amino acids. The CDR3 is CASSHGTSGGPGEQFF. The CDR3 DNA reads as TGTGCCAGCAGTCACGGGACTAGCGGGGGACCCGGTGAGCAGTTCTTC.

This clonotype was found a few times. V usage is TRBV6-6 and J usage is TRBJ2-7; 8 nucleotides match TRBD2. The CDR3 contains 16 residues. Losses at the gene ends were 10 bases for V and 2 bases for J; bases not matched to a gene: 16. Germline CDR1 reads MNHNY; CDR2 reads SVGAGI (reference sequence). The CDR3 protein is CATNPERGLSPYEQYV. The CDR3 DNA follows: TGTGCCACCAACCCGGAGCGGGGGCTCTCCCCCTACGAGCAGTACGTC.

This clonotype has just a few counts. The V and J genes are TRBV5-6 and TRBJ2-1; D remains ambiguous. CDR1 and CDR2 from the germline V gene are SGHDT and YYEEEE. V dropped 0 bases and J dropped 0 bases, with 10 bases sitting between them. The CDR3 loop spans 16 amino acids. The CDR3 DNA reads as TGTGCCAGCAGCTTGGGTGGCCCTTCCTCCTACAATGAGCAGTTCTTC. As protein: CASSLGGPSSYNEQFF. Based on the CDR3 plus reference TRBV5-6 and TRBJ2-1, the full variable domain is DAGVTQSPTHLIKTRGQQVTLRCSPKSGHDTVSWYQQALGQGPQFIFQYYEEEERQRGNFPDRFSGHQFPNYSSELNVNALLLGDSALYLCASSLGGPSSYNEQFFGPGTRLTVL.

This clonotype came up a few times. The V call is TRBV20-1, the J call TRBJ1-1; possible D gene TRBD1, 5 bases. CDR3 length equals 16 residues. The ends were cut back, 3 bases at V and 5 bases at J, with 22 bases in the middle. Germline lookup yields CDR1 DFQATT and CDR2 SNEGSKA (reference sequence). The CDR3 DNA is TGCAGTGCTAGGACCCTTCGGGGGGGGTCATTAACTGAAGCTTTCTTT. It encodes CSARTLRGGSLTEAFF.

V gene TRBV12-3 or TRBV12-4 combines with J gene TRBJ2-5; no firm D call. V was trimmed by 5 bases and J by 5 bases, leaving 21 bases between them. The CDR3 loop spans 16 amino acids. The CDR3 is CASSPRSEVLWETQYF. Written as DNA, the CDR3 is TGTGCCAGCAGTCCGAGATCGGAAGTCTTGTGGGAGACCCAGTACTTC.

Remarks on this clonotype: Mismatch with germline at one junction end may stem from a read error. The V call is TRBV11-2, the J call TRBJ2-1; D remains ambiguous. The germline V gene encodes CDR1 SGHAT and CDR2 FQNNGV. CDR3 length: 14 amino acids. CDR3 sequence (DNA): TGTGCCAGCAGCTTTGGAGCCTCCTCCAATGAGCAGTTCTTC. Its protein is CASSFGASSNEQFF.

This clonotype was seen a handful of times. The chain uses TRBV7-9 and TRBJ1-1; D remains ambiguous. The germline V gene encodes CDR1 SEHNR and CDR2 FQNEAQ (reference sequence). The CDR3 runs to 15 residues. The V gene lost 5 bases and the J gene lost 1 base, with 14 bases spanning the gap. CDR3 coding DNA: TGTGCCAGCAGCATTCCCGGCGGAACGAACACTGAAGCTTTCTTT. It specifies CASSIPGGTNTEAFF. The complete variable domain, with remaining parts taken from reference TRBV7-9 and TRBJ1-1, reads DTGVSQNPRHKITKRGQNVTFRCDPISEHNRLYWYRQTLGQGPEFLTYFQNEAQLEKSRLLSDRFSAERPKGSFSTLEIQRTEQGDSAMYLCASSIPGGTNTEAFFGQGTRLTVV.

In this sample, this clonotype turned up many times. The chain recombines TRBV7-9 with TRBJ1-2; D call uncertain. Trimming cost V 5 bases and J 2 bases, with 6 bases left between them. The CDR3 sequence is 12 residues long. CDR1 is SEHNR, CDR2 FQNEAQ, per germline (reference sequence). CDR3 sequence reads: CASSRGNYGYTF. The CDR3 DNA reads TGTGCCAGCAGCCGCGGGAACTATGGCTACACCTTC.

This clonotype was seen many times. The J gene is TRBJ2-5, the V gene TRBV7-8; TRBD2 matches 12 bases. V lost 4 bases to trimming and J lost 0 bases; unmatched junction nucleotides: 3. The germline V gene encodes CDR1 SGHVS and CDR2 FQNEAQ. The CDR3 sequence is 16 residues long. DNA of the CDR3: TGTGCCAGCAGCTCCGGACTAGCGGGGTACCAAGAGACCCAGTACTTC. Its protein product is CASSSGLAGYQETQYF.

CDR3 sequence (DNA): TGTGCCAGCAGTTCCAGGACGGCCTTCCCAGACACTGAAGCTTTCTTT. Protein sequence: CASSSRTAFPDTEAFF. The J gene is TRBJ1-1, the V gene TRBV6-1; D is ambiguous. Germline CDR1 and CDR2: MNHNS and SASEGT. V lost 5 bases and J lost 3, with 19 bases in between. CDR3 size: 16 residues.

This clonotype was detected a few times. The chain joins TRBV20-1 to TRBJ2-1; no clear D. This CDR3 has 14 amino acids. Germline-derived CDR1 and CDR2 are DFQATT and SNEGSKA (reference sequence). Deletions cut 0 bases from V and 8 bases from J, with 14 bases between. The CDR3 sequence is CSARDSTFGDEQFF. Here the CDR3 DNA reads TGCAGTGCTAGAGATAGCACCTTTGGGGATGAGCAGTTCTTC.

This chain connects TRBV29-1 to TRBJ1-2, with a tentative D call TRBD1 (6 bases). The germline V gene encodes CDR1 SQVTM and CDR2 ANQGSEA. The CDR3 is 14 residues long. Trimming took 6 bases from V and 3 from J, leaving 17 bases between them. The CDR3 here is CSVLSGGRYYGYTF. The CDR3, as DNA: TGCAGCGTCCTCTCGGGGGGGCGATACTATGGCTACACCTTC.

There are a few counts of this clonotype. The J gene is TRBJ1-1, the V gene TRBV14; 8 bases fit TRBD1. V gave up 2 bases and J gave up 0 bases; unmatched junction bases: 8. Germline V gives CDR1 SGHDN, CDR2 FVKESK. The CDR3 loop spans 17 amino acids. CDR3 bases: TGTGCCAGCAGCCAAAGAGTGACAGGGGCCATGAACACTGAAGCTTTCTTT. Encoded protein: CASSQRVTGAMNTEAFF.

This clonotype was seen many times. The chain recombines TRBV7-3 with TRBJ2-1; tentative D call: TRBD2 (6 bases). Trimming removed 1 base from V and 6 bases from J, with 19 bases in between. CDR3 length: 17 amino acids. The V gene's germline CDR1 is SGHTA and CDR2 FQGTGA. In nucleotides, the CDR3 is TGTGCCAGCAGCTTAATCCGCGGGAACACGGGGTCCAATGAGCAGTTCTTC. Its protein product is CASSLIRGNTGSNEQFF.

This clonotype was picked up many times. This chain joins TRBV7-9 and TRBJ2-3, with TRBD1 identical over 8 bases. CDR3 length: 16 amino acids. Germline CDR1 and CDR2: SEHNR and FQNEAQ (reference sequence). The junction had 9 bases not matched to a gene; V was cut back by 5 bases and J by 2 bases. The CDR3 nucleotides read TGTGCCAGCAGCATTAGGCCGGGACAGGTCACAGATACGCAGTATTTT. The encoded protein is CASSIRPGQVTDTQYF.

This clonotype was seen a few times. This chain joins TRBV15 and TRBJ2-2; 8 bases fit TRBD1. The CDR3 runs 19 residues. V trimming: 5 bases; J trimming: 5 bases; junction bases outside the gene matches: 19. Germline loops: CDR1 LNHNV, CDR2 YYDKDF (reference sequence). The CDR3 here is CATSLQWTGLSRRTGELFF. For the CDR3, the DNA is TGTGCCACCAGCCTCCAATGGACAGGGCTCTCCCGAAGAACCGGGGAGCTGTTTTTT.

The chain's CDR3 is CSARESTGDNEQFF. In DNA, the CDR3 is TGCAGTGCTAGAGAGTCGACAGGGGACAATGAGCAGTTCTTC. The chain joins TRBV20-1 to TRBJ2-1; 8 bases are shared with TRBD1. J gave up 5 bases and V 0 bases, and 3 bases lay outside the gene matches. The CDR3 extends over 14 amino acids. Germline V gives CDR1 DFQATT, CDR2 SNEGSKA (reference sequence).